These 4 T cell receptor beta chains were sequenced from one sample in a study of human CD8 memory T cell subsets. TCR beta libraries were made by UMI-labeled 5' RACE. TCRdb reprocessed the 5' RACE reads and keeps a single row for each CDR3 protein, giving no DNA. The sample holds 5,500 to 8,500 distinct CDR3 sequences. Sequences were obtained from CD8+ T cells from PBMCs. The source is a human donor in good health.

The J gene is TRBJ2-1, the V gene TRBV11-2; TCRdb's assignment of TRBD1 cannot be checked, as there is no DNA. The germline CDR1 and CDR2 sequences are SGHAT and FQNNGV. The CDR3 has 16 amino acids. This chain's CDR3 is CASSSRGTGSKNEQFF.

The CDR3 sequence: CSVEYRVGQPQHF. The chain is built from TRBV29-1 and TRBJ1-5; the TRBD1 assignment by TCRdb is unverifiable without DNA. CDR1 is SQVTM, CDR2 ANQGSEA, per germline. This CDR3 is 13 amino acids long.

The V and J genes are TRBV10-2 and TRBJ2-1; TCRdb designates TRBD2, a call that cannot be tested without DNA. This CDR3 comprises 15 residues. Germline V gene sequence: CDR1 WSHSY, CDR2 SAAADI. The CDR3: CASSGHVASGMEQFF.

The CDR3 is CASSNVRRTDSYEQYF. The rearrangement uses TRBV21-1 and TRBJ2-7; with no DNA, the TCRdb D assignment of TRBD1 cannot be verified. TRBV21-1 is assigned pseudogene status. The CDR3 sequence is 16 residues long.